The 12 T cell receptor beta chains given below trace back to one sample, sequenced in a study of T cell responses to AZD1222 COVID-19 vaccine. The assay was immunoSEQ multiplex PCR, and TCRdb's table has in-frame clones only and misses some. The sample has around 58,000 clones, around 92% seen once; the top ten hold about 14%. The specimen was peripheral blood, collected 28 days after the second AZD1222 dose. The source is an adult who received the AZD1222 COVID-19 vaccine.

This chain joins TRBV3-1 (or the pseudogene TRBV3-2) and TRBJ2-1, with no clear D. V shed 6 bases and J shed 0 bases, with 9 bases lying between them. The germline V gene has CDR1 LGHDT and CDR2 YNNKEL (reference sequence). The CDR3 totals 14 residues. CDR3 coding DNA: TGTGCCAGCAGTCCCCCCGGCTCCTACAATGAGCAGTTCTTC. This translates into CASSPPGSYNEQFF.

The V call is TRBV2, the J call TRBJ1-5; D is unclear. The germline gives CDR1 SNHLY, CDR2 FYNNEI. This CDR3 is 13 amino acids long. V shed 8 bases and J shed 1 base, with 9 bases lying between them. Written as DNA, the CDR3 is TGTGCCAGCTCGGTGAAAAGCAATCAGCCCCAGCATTTT. It is translated as CASSVKSNQPQHF.

The chain uses TRBV25-1 and TRBJ1-2; D perhaps matches TRBD1 (5 bases). Germline V gene data show CDR1 as MGHDK and CDR2 as SYGVNS. V was trimmed by 2 bases and J by 8 bases, leaving 18 bases between them. This CDR3 has 15 amino acids. In DNA, the CDR3 is TGTGCCAGCAGTGAAGATGGCAGGGCGGGTGTAGGCTACACCTTC. Residues: CASSEDGRAGVGYTF.

The chain recombines TRBV27 with TRBJ2-7, with D perhaps matching TRBD1 (6 bases). Germline CDR1 reads MNHEY; CDR2 reads SMNVEV (reference sequence). The CDR3 runs 13 residues. V was trimmed by 5 bases and J by 6 bases, leaving 14 bases between them. In DNA form, the CDR3 reads TGTGCCAGCAGTCTGAGGGGGAAGGGCGAGCAGTACTTC. This codes for CASSLRGKGEQYF.

This rearrangement joins TRBV25-1 to TRBJ2-5; D gene ambiguous. The CDR3 has 13 amino acids. The germline CDR1 and CDR2 sequences are MGHDK and SYGVNS. V dropped 6 bases and J dropped 1 base, with 9 bases sitting between them. As DNA, the CDR3 is TGTGCCAGCAGGAGAGGATCCCAAGAGACCCAGTACTTC. The encoded protein is CASRRGSQETQYF. The variable domain in full, with the rest retrieved from reference TRBV25-1 and TRBJ2-5, is EADIYQTPRYLVIGTGKKITLECSQTMGHDKMYWYQQDPGMELHLIHYSYGVNSTEKGDLSSESTVSRIRTEHFPLTLESARPSHTSQYLCASRRGSQETQYFGPGTRLLVL.

The chain couples TRBV11-2 to TRBJ2-7; no firm D call. Trimming pared 5 bases from V and 2 bases from J, leaving 4 bases between. The V gene's germline CDR1 is SGHAT and CDR2 FQNNGV. The CDR3 has 11 amino acids. Written as DNA, the CDR3 is TGTGCCAGCAGCACCGCCTACGAGCAGTACTTC. As protein: CASSTAYEQYF.

V usage is TRBV7-9 and J usage is TRBJ2-1, with D tentatively TRBD1 or TRBD2 (6 bases each). The CDR3 sequence is 15 residues long. Between the trimmed V and J ends, which lost 8 bases and 4 bases, there was a span of 18 bases. CDR1 is SEHNR, CDR2 FQNEAQ, per germline (reference sequence). The chain's CDR3 is CASGPGAVGYNEQFF. In DNA, the CDR3 is TGTGCCAGCGGTCCGGGGGCTGTTGGATACAATGAGCAGTTCTTC.

There are a few counts of this clone. This chain joins TRBV24-1 and TRBJ2-3, with 11 bases aligning to TRBD2. CDR3 size: 18 residues. Germline V lookup: CDR1 KGHDR, CDR2 SFDVKD. V shed 5 bases and J 5 bases; nucleotides not matched to a gene: 14. CDR3: CATSGSLIAGGRLDTQYF. The CDR3 nucleotides read TGTGCCACCAGTGGATCCCTTATAGCGGGAGGGCGGCTAGATACGCAGTATTTT.

The rearrangement links TRBV9 to TRBJ2-1, with D perhaps TRBD2 (6 bases). Germline loops: CDR1 SGDLS, CDR2 YYNGEE. The germline V and J ends were trimmed by 0 bases and 3 bases, with 13 bases remaining between them. The CDR3 is made up of 16 amino acids. CDR3 sequence (DNA): TGTGCCAGCAGCGTAGAGGCGGGGATTTTCTACAATGAGCAGTTCTTC. Translation: CASSVEAGIFYNEQFF.

This chain uses TRBV14 with TRBJ2-1; D assignment may be TRBD1 or TRBD2 (5 bases each). The germline V and J ends were trimmed by 3 bases and 0 bases, with 12 bases remaining between them. Germline lookup yields CDR1 SGHDN and CDR2 FVKESK. There are 16 residues in the CDR3. The CDR3 DNA reads as TGTGCCAGCAGCCACGGGGTAAGGGGCTCCTACAATGAGCAGTTCTTC. Its translation: CASSHGVRGSYNEQFF.

V gene TRBV11-2 combines with J gene TRBJ2-2; 9 nucleotides line up with TRBD2. Unmatched junction bases numbered 9, after V lost 6 bases and J lost 1 base. The CDR3 covers 17 residues. CDR1 is SGHAT, CDR2 FQNNGV, per germline. The CDR3, as DNA: TGTGCCAGCAGGTCATTCAGGACTAGCGAGAACACCGGGGAGCTGTTTTTT. Protein: CASRSFRTSENTGELFF. Full variable domain (outside the CDR3, taken from reference TRBV11-2 and TRBJ2-2): EAGVAQSPRYKIIEKRQSVAFWCNPISGHATLYWYQQILGQGPKLLIQFQNNGVVDDSQLPKDRFSAERLKGVDSTLKIQPAKLEDSAVYLCASRSFRTSENTGELFFGEGSRLTVL.

This chain connects TRBV6-5 to TRBJ1-1; 8 nucleotides line up with TRBD1. The J segment lost 4 bases and the V segment lost 6 bases, leaving 7 bases of the junction unmatched. The CDR3 runs 14 residues. Per the germline V gene, CDR1 is MNHEY and CDR2 is SVGAGI. The CDR3 loop reads CASRNGQGGTEAFF. The CDR3 region has the DNA TGTGCCAGCAGAAACGGACAGGGAGGCACTGAAGCTTTCTTT.